This T cell receptor (beta chain) was sequenced in a study of regulatory T cells in long-lasting Graves disease. The germline V and J ends were trimmed by 2 bases and 3 bases, with 13 bases remaining between them. This CDR3 is 15 amino acids long. Germline V lookup: CDR1 KGHSH, CDR2 LQKENI. Noted time point: newly diagnosed GD, antithyroid drugs for less than 3 months. TCR sequences were obtained from RNA taken from PBMCs. Study-wide results and limits: Among samples with persistent disease, TRBV28, TRBJ1-2 and TRBJ2-5 were favored.

With iRepertoire HTBI primers and Arm-PCR of CDR3 regions, TCR beta libraries were built. In TCRdb, the multiplex PCR reads were re-called with MiXCR into one record per CDR3 protein. This sample has some 460,000 distinct CDR3 sequences, with about a sixth found just once. Comments on this clonotype: Its antigen is still unknown.

This sample also appeared in a second study, on T cells in Graves' hyperthyroidism and ophthalmopathy. That study reports: First-round RT-PCR of the TCR CDR3 relied on the HTBI primer set. Ophthalmopathy was told apart from stable hyperthyroidism by a 13 V-J model.

This TCR was recovered from a man aged 40-55 years with Graves disease. The rearrangement uses TRBV18 and TRBJ2-5; TRBD1 is a possible D gene (5 bases). The source material was peripheral blood mononuclear cells (PBMCs), sampled at new diagnosis, from a patient treated with antithyroid drugs. CDR3 region: CASSPRGGGEETQYF. Written as DNA, the CDR3 is TGTGCCAGCTCACCAAGGGGTGGCGGCGAAGAGACCCAGTACTTC.